These T cell receptor beta chains were read from a single sample in a study of T cell responses to AZD1222 COVID-19 vaccine. The repertoire was sequenced with immunoSEQ multiplex PCR; TCRdb's copy has only in-frame clones and lacks some. The data contain 150,000 or so clones, more than 70% of them singletons. The sample consisted of peripheral blood, taken on day 0 of MenACWY control vaccination. The receptor source for this set is an adult in good health. Both conserved end residues are part of each CDR3. Each record gives: J gene, D gene, clone size, V gene, CDR3 DNA, CDR3 protein. A D gene is named only where the DNA matches it firmly. Size tells how often a clone was seen (once, few, many) or the class of an expanded clone, and some rows leave it out.

>TRBJ1-1|TRBD1|once|TRBV7-3
TGTGCCAGCAGACTGACAGGGGTGGAAACTGAAGCTTTCTTT
CASRLTGVETEAFF
>TRBJ1-2|TRBD1|-|TRBV27
TGTGCCAGCAGTTTAAAGCAGGGGGGATATGGCTACACCTTC
CASSLKQGGYGYTF
>TRBJ2-1|-|-|TRBV9
TGTGCCAGCAGCGTAGGGGAGGTCTACAATGAGCAGTTCTTC
CASSVGEVYNEQFF
>TRBJ1-3|TRBD1|once|TRBV7-8
TGTGCCAGCAGCGGGGGACAGGCCGGAAACACCATATATTTT
CASSGGQAGNTIYF
>TRBJ1-5|-|-|TRBV28
TGTGCCAGCGCGACGACCAATCAGCCCCAGCATTTT
CASATTNQPQHF
>TRBJ2-7|-|-|TRBV5-4
TGTGCCAGCAGCGAACAGTCCGGCTCCTACGAGCAGTACTTC
CASSEQSGSYEQYF
>TRBJ2-7|-|-|TRBV7-9
TGTGCCAGCAGCTTAGCGAGGGGGATGCGGGTGCAGTACTTC
CASSLARGMRVQYF
>TRBJ2-7|TRBD1|-|TRBV20-1
TGCAGTGCTAGTAGCCGGGACAGGGGGTTTCTCGAGCAGTACTTC
CSASSRDRGFLEQYF
>TRBJ2-7|-|-|TRBV9
TGTGCCAGCAGCGTAGACCGAGGCGAGCAGTACTTC
CASSVDRGEQYF
>TRBJ2-1|-|few|TRBV30
TGTGCCTGGAATCCGGGACCGAGCTCCTACAATGAGCAGTTCTTC
CAWNPGPSSYNEQFF
>TRBJ2-1|TRBD1|-|TRBV7-9
TGTGCCAGCAGCTTAGCGTTTAGGGGGCGCCATGAGCAGTTCTTC
CASSLAFRGRHEQFF
>TRBJ2-7|TRBD1|few|TRBV2
TGTGCCAGCAGTGAAAGGACAGGGGCCTACGAGCAGTACTTC
CASSERTGAYEQYF
>TRBJ2-1|-|-|TRBV19
TGTGCCAGCCAGGGGAGGGGGACGGGGGCGGATGAGCAGTTCTTC
CASQGRGTGADEQFF
>TRBJ2-7|TRBD2|-|TRBV7-9
TGTGCCAGCAGCACGCGCCTAGCGGGCTACGAGCAGTACTTC
CASSTRLAGYEQYF
>TRBJ1-2|TRBD1|-|TRBV28
TGTGCCAGCACCATGGACAGGCTCCACTATGGCTACACCTTC
CASTMDRLHYGYTF
>TRBJ1-2|TRBD1|-|TRBV2
TGTGCCAGCAGTGTCGGACAGGGCAACTATGGCTACACCTTC
CASSVGQGNYGYTF
>TRBJ1-2|TRBD1|-|TRBV5-4
TGTGCCAGCAGCTTGTGGCAGGGGGCAGGGGGCTACACCTTC
CASSLWQGAGGYTF
>TRBJ2-3|-|few|TRBV30
TGTGCCTGGAGTGCGGGGAACACAGATACGCAGTATTTT
CAWSAGNTDTQYF
>TRBJ2-3|-|-|TRBV5-8
TGTGCCAGCAGCTTGATCCGGGGCACAGATACGCAGTATTTT
CASSLIRGTDTQYF
>TRBJ1-3|-|-|TRBV9
TGTGCCAGCCAACTGGCCCCGGGAAACACCATATATTTT
CASQLAPGNTIYF
>TRBJ2-7|-|-|TRBV29-1
TGCAGCGCGAAGGATCTGACTTCCGATTCCTACGAGCAGTACTTC
CSAKDLTSDSYEQYF
>TRBJ2-1|-|-|TRBV9
TGTGCCAGCAGCCCATGGACTGTAAGCGATGAGCAGTTCTTC
CASSPWTVSDEQFF
>TRBJ1-3|-|many|TRBV15
TGTGCCACCAGCAGAGATGTTGCTGGGGCCGGTGGAAACACCATATATTTT
CATSRDVAGAGGNTIYF
>TRBJ1-1|-|-|TRBV7-2
TGTGCCAGCAGCTTAGTGGCATTGCGGGGGCAGGTTGAAGCTTTCTTT
CASSLVALRGQVEAFF
>TRBJ1-1|-|-|TRBV5-1
TGCGCCAGCAGCTCGAACGTAATGAACACTGAAGCTTTCTTT
CASSSNVMNTEAFF
>TRBJ2-7|-|medium-sized|TRBV11-3
TGTGCCAGCAGCTTAGTTAGTCCGACCTACGAGCAGTACTTC
CASSLVSPTYEQYF
>TRBJ1-1|-|-|TRBV19
TGTGCCAGTACCTCAGTCCCGGGACCGTGGAACACTGAAGCTTTCTTT
CASTSVPGPWNTEAFF